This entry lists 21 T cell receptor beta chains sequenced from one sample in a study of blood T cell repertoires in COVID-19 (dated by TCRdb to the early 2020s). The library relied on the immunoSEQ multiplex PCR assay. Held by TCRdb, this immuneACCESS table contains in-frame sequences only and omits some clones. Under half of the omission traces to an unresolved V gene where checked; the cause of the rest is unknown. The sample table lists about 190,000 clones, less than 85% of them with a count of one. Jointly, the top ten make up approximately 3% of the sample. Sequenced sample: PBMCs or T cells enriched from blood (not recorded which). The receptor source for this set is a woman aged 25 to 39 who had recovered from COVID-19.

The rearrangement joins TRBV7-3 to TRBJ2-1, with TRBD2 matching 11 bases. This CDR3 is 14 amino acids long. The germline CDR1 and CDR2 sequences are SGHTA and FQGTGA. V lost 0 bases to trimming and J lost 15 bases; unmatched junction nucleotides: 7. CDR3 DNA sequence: TGTGCCAGCAGCTTAACTAGCGGGAGGGCGACGGTGTTCTTC. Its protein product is CASSLTSGRATVFF.

The CDR3 loop reads CASSQASGAEGDTEAFF. The CDR3 DNA reads TGCGCCAGCAGCCAAGCGTCCGGTGCCGAGGGGGACACTGAAGCTTTCTTT. This chain joins TRBV4-1 and TRBJ1-1, with a weak D call TRBD1 (6 bases). The CDR3 has 17 residues. Germline CDR1 reads MGHRA; CDR2 reads YSYEKL. Deletions cut 1 base from V and 3 bases from J, with 18 bases between.

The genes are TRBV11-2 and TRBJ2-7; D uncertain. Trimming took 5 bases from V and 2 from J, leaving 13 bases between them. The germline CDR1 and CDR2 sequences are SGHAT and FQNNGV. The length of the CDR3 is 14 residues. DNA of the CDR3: TGTGCCAGCAGCAAAGGCGGTAAAGCCTACGAGCAGTACTTC. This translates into CASSKGGKAYEQYF.

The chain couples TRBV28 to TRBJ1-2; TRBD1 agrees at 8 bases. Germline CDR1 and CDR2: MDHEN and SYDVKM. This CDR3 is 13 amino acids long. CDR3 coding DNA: TGTGGTATGGGGGACAGGACTAACTATGGCTACACCTTC. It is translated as CGMGDRTNYGYTF.

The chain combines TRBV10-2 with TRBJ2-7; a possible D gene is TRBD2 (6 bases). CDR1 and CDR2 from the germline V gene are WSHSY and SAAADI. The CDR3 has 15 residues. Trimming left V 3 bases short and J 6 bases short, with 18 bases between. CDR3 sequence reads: CASSDWGWDSTEQYV. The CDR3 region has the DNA TGCGCCAGCAGTGATTGGGGGTGGGACTCGACCGAGCAGTACGTC.

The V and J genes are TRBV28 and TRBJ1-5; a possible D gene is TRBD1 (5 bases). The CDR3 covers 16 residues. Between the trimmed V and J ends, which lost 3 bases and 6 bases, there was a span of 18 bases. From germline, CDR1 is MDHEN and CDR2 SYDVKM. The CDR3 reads CASSFSRRGNGQPQHF. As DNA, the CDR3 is TGTGCCAGCAGTTTTAGTAGACGGGGGAATGGTCAGCCCCAGCATTTT.

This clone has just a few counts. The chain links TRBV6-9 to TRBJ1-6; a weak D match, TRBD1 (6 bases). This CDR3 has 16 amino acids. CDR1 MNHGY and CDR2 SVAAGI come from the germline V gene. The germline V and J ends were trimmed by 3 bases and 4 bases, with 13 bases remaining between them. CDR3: CASSYVPGQYNSPLHF. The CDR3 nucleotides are TGTGCCAGCAGTTACGTACCGGGACAATATAATTCACCCCTCCACTTT.

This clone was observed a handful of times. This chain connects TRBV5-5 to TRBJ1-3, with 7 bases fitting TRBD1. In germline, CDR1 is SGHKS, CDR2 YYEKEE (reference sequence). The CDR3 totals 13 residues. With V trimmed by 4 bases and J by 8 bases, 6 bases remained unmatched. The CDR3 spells CASSPNRGYTIYF. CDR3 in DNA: TGTGCCAGCAGCCCGAACAGGGGTTACACCATATATTTT.

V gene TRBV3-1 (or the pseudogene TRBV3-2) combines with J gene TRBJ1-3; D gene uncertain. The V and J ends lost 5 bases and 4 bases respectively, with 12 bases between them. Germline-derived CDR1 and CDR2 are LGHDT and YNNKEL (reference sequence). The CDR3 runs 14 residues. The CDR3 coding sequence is TGTGCCAGCAGCTATACAGCGGGGGGAAACACCATATATTTT. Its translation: CASSYTAGGNTIYF.

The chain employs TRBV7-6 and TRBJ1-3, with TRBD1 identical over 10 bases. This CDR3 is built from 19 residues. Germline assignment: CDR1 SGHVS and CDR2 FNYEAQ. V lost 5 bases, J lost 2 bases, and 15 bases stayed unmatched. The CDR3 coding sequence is TGTGCCAGCAGCCCCTATAGGGGGACAGGGGACGTCCCTGGAAACACCATATATTTT. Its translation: CASSPYRGTGDVPGNTIYF.

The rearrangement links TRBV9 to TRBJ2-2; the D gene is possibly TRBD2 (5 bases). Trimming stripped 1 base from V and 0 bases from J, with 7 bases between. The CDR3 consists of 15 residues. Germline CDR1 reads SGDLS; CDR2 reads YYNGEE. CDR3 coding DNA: TGTGCCAGCAGCGTAAGAGCGGCGAACACCGGGGAGCTGTTTTTT. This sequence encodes CASSVRAANTGELFF.

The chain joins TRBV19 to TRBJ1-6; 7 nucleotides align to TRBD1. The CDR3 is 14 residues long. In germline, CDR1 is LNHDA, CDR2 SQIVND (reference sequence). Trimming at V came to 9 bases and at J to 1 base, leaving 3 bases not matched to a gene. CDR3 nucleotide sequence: TGTGCCAGCAGGACAGGTTCCTATAATTCACCCCTCCACTTT. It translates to CASRTGSYNSPLHF. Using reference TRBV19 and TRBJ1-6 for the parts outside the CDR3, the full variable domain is DGGITQSPKYLFRKEGQNVTLSCEQNLNHDAMYWYRQDPGQGLRLIYYSQIVNDFQKGDIAEGYSVSREKKESFPLTVTSAQKNPTAFYLCASRTGSYNSPLHFGNGTRLTVT.

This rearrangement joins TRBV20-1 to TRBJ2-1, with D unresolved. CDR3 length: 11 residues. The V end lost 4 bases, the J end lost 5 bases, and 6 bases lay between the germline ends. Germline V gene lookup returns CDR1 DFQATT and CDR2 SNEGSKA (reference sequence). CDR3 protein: CSATPHNEQFF. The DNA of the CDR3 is TGCAGTGCTACTCCTCACAATGAGCAGTTCTTC.

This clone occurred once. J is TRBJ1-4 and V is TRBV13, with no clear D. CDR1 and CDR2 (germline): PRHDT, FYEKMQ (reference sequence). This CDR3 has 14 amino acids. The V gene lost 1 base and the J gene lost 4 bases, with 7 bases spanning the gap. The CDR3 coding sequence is TGTGCCAGCAGCTTAGAGGGAGGTAATGAAAAACTGTTTTTT. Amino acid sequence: CASSLEGGNEKLFF.

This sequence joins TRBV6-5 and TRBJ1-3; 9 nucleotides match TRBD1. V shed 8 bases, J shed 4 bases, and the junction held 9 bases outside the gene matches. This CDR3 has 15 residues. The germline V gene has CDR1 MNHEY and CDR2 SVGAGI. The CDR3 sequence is CASDPGTGNGNTIYF. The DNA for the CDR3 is TGTGCCAGCGACCCCGGGACAGGGAACGGAAACACCATATATTTT.

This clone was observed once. CDR3 sequence (DNA): TGTGCCAGCAGCCGGAGGACTAGCGGGATGTCCTACGAGCAGTACTTC. This codes for CASSRRTSGMSYEQYF. The V and J genes are TRBV14 and TRBJ2-7; 12 bases align to TRBD2. The germline V gene encodes CDR1 SGHDN and CDR2 FVKESK. Trimming took 4 bases from V and 1 from J; bases not matched to a gene: 5. This CDR3 has 16 amino acids.

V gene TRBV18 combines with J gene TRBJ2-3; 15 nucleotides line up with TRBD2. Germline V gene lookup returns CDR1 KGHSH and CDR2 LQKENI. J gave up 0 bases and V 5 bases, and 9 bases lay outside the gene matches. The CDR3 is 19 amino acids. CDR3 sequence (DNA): TGTGCCAGCTCAACCTTGGGACTAGCGGGGGGAACTAGCACAGATACGCAGTATTTT. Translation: CASSTLGLAGGTSTDTQYF.

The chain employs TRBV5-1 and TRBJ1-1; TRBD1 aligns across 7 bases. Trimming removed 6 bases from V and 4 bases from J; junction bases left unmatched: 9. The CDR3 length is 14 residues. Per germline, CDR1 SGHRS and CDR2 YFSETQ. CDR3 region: CASTTGTAPTEAFF. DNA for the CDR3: TGCGCCAGCACTACCGGGACAGCTCCCACTGAAGCTTTCTTT.

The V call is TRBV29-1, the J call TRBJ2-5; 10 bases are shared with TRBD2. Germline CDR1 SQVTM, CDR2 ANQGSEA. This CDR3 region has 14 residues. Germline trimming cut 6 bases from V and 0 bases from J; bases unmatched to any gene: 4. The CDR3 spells CSVGLAYDQETQYF. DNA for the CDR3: TGCAGCGTGGGACTAGCGTATGACCAAGAGACCCAGTACTTC.

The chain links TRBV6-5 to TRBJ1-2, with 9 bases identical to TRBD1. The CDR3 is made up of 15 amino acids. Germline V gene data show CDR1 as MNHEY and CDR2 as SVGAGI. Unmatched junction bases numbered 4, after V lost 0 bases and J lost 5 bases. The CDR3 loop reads CASSYSNRGRYGYTF. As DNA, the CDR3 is TGTGCCAGCAGTTACTCGAACAGGGGGCGATATGGCTACACCTTC.

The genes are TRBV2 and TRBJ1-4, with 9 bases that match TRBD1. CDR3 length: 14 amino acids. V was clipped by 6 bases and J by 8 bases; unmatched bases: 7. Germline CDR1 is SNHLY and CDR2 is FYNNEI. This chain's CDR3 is CASRPQGAGEKLFF. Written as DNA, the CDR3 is TGTGCCAGCAGGCCACAGGGGGCCGGAGAAAAACTGTTTTTT.